The 16 T cell receptor beta chains presented below share a single source sample, sequenced in a study of OX40 agonist ivuxolimab in advanced cancers. The table came from immunoSEQ multiplex PCR; TCRdb's copy has only in-frame clones and leaves some out. The sample records some 19,000 clones, approximately 73% being singletons. The source material was CD4+ or CD8+ T cells sorted from blood, sampled in a trial of the OX40 agonist ivuxolimab. The receptors derive from an adult with an advanced solid tumor such as melanoma, head and neck, liver or kidney cancer.

The rearrangement uses TRBV28 and TRBJ2-5; 10 bases agree with TRBD1. The length of the CDR3 is 14 residues. Germline assignment: CDR1 MDHEN and CDR2 SYDVKM. V lost 5 bases, J lost 3 bases, and 3 bases stayed unmatched. CDR3 protein: CASSPTGGEETQYF. In DNA, the CDR3 is TGTGCCAGCAGTCCGACAGGGGGCGAAGAGACCCAGTACTTC. Full variable domain (rest looked up from reference TRBV28 and TRBJ2-5): DVKVTQSSRYLVKRTGEKVFLECVQDMDHENMFWYRQDPGLGLRLIYFSYDVKMKEKGDIPEGYSVSREKKERFSLILESASTNQTSMYLCASSPTGGEETQYFGPGTRLLVL.

The chain combines TRBV27 with TRBJ2-3; no clear D. Trimming left V 6 bases short and J 0 bases short, with 16 bases between. The CDR3 consists of 16 residues. From germline, CDR1 is MNHEY and CDR2 SMNVEV (reference sequence). CDR3 DNA sequence: TGTGCCAGCAGACCAACTCTGGCCTTTAGCACAGATACGCAGTATTTT. It codes for CASRPTLAFSTDTQYF.

The CDR3 DNA sequence: TGTGCCAGCAGCCCACCCCTAGACAGGGTGGGGGCCGAGACCCAGTACTTC. This codes for CASSPPLDRVGAETQYF. The rearrangement links TRBV11-2 to TRBJ2-5; 7 bases line up with TRBD1. Germline loops: CDR1 SGHAT, CDR2 FQNNGV. CDR3 length equals 17 residues. The trim removed 5 bases at V and 5 bases at J, leaving 17 bases unmatched.

This chain joins TRBV10-3 and TRBJ2-5; D not certain. This CDR3 spans 13 amino acids. CDR1 and CDR2 from the germline V gene are ENHRY and SYGVKD. The ends were cut back, 10 bases at V and 5 bases at J, with 17 bases in the middle. The CDR3 bases are TGTGCCACCGCAGACGAGTCGTGGGAGACCCAGTACTTC. As protein: CATADESWETQYF.

This chain connects TRBV27 to TRBJ1-1; the D gene is possibly TRBD1 (5 bases). The CDR3 sequence is 13 residues long. V was trimmed by 3 bases and J by 4 bases, leaving 9 bases between them. Germline CDR1 reads MNHEY; CDR2 reads SMNVEV (reference sequence). CDR3 sequence: CASSLTVGTEAFF. The CDR3 bases are TGTGCCAGCAGTTTGACAGTTGGCACTGAAGCTTTCTTT.

The chain joins TRBV5-5 to TRBJ2-1; D remains ambiguous. CDR1 and CDR2 (germline): SGHKS, YYEKEE (reference sequence). The length of the CDR3 is 15 residues. Trimming left V 1 base short and J 2 bases short, with 10 bases between. Here the CDR3 DNA reads TGTGCCAGCAGCTTGACCTTCCCTACCTACAATGAGCAGTTCTTC. This encodes CASSLTFPTYNEQFF.

The gene calls are TRBV7-9 and TRBJ2-1; 8 positions agree with TRBD2. The CDR3 is 14 amino acids. The germline gives CDR1 SEHNR, CDR2 FQNEAQ (reference sequence). Unmatched junction bases numbered 7, after V lost 4 bases and J lost 8 bases. CDR3 residues: CASSSGLVADEQFF. The CDR3 region has the DNA TGTGCCAGCAGCTCGGGACTAGTGGCCGATGAGCAGTTCTTC.

The chain combines TRBV28 with TRBJ1-1, with TRBD1 identical over 8 bases. The CDR3 runs to 15 residues. The V gene end was trimmed by 10 bases and the J gene end by 4 bases; junction bases not matched to a gene: 14. Germline V CDR1 and CDR2: MDHEN, SYDVKM. The CDR3 nucleotides are TGTGCCATCAAAACCCACAGGGGGGGGAGCACTGAAGCTTTCTTT. This codes for CAIKTHRGGSTEAFF. Together with reference TRBV28 and TRBJ1-1, the CDR3 gives the full variable domain: DVKVTQSSRYLVKRTGEKVFLECVQDMDHENMFWYRQDPGLGLRLIYFSYDVKMKEKGDIPEGYSVSREKKERFSLILESASTNQTSMYLCAIKTHRGGSTEAFFGQGTRLTVV.

The chain links TRBV13 to TRBJ1-2, with 7 bases lining up with TRBD1. The CDR3 consists of 15 residues. V shed 5 bases and J 8 bases; nucleotides not matched to a gene: 14. Germline assignment: CDR1 PRHDT and CDR2 FYEKMQ (reference sequence). The CDR3 loop is CASSAGIRGPSGYTF. The CDR3 region has the DNA TGTGCCAGCAGCGCAGGGATAAGGGGGCCTTCCGGCTACACCTTC.

The V and J genes are TRBV4-1 and TRBJ2-2; 11 nucleotides match TRBD1. Germline V gene sequence: CDR1 MGHRA, CDR2 YSYEKL. The CDR3 spans 13 residues. Trimming took 4 bases from V and 16 from J; bases not matched to a gene: 8. CDR3 amino acids: CASSLGTGGWQFF. The DNA of the CDR3 is TGCGCCAGCAGCCTCGGGACAGGGGGTTGGCAGTTTTTT.

This chain links TRBV7-9 with TRBJ2-7; D ambiguous. Germline CDR1 reads SEHNR; CDR2 reads FQNEAQ (reference sequence). V lost 4 bases and J lost 7, with 17 bases in between. This CDR3 is 14 amino acids long. CDR3 residues: CASSSLGLIGEQYF. The CDR3 DNA is TGTGCCAGCAGCTCCCTGGGCCTCATTGGGGAGCAGTACTTC.

The V call is TRBV11-3, the J call TRBJ2-3; D not resolved. V dropped 0 bases and J dropped 1 base, with 5 bases sitting between them. Per germline, CDR1 SGHNT and CDR2 YENEEA. The CDR3 consists of 14 residues. The CDR3: CASSLDTGTDTQYF. Written as DNA, the CDR3 is TGTGCCAGCAGCTTAGATACGGGCACAGATACGCAGTATTTT.

This clone was recorded at least ten times. The J gene is TRBJ1-2, the V gene TRBV18, with D possibly TRBD1 on 5 matching bases. Germline V gives CDR1 KGHSH, CDR2 LQKENI. V lost 6 bases to trimming and J lost 8 bases, with 13 bases between them. The length of the CDR3 is 12 residues. CDR3 in DNA: TGTGCCAGCTCTCCCGCAGGGTGGGGCTACACCTTC. Amino acid sequence: CASSPAGWGYTF.

The rearrangement uses TRBV6-5 and TRBJ2-7; D is unclear. The V gene lost 2 bases and the J gene lost 1 base, with 9 bases spanning the gap. The V gene's germline CDR1 is MNHEY and CDR2 SVGAGI. CDR3 length: 14 residues. The CDR3, as DNA: TGTGCCAGCAGTTACGAGACCGGATCCTACGAGCAGTACTTC. This sequence encodes CASSYETGSYEQYF.

The rearrangement links TRBV19 to TRBJ1-2, with D hard to call. The CDR3 covers 13 residues. The germline V gene has CDR1 LNHDA and CDR2 SQIVND (reference sequence). Deletions cut 5 bases from V and 6 bases from J, with 13 bases between. This chain's CDR3 is CASSRDWRDGYTF. In nucleotides, the CDR3 is TGTGCCAGTAGTCGAGACTGGAGGGATGGCTACACCTTC.

This chain links TRBV28 with TRBJ2-1; D is ambiguous. V was pared by 6 bases and J by 4 bases, with 10 bases between. The CDR3 consists of 13 residues. CDR1 and CDR2 (germline): MDHEN, SYDVKM. The CDR3 spells CASSLIRYNEQFF. CDR3 DNA: TGTGCCAGCAGCCTGATCCGTTACAATGAGCAGTTCTTC.